Below are 28 T cell receptor beta chains sequenced from a single sample in a study of Tregs in tolerant kidney transplant recipients. These receptors have no identified antigens. Repertoires were generated with immunoSEQ multiplex PCR, while TCRdb's copy carries only in-frame clones and drops some. This table has around 30,000 clones, roughly four fifths appearing once. Source material: Tregs from blood cultured with allogeneic cells. All receptors derive from a human donor in good health.

The V and J genes are TRBV5-1 and TRBJ2-7, with 7 bases aligning to TRBD1. Germline CDR1 SGHRS, CDR2 YFSETQ. V dropped 3 bases and J dropped 2; count of bases not matched to a gene: 2. This CDR3 has 13 residues. This CDR3 reads CASSSTGPYEQYF. The CDR3 DNA reads TGCGCCAGCAGCTCGACAGGGCCCTACGAGCAGTACTTC.

This chain uses TRBV7-2 with TRBJ2-7; 10 nucleotides line up with TRBD1. Per germline, CDR1 SGHTA and CDR2 FQGNSA. After removal of 2 bases from V and 2 bases from J, the junction contained 3 bases not matched to a gene. The CDR3 contains 15 residues. CDR3 in DNA: TGTGCCAGCAGCTTAAGGACAGGGGGTGCCTACGAGCAGTACTTC. Protein product: CASSLRTGGAYEQYF.

This sequence joins TRBV4-1 and TRBJ1-1; tentatively, D is TRBD1 (5 bases). This CDR3 contains 14 residues. Trimming removed 0 bases at V and 2 bases at J, with 7 bases between. CDR1 is MGHRA and CDR2 is YSYEKL in the germline V gene. CDR3 loop: CASSQDWDNTEAFF. CDR3 in DNA: TGCGCCAGCAGCCAAGATTGGGACAACACTGAAGCTTTCTTT.

V is TRBV9 and J is TRBJ2-1; TRBD2 is a possible D gene (5 bases). From germline, CDR1 is SGDLS and CDR2 YYNGEE. V was cut by 0 bases and J by 2 bases, with 12 bases left in between. The CDR3 is made up of 16 amino acids. CDR3 DNA sequence: TGTGCCAGCAGCGTAGATTGGCGGGCCGCCTACAATGAGCAGTTCTTC. It encodes CASSVDWRAAYNEQFF.

V is TRBV4-2 and J is TRBJ2-1; 10 bases match TRBD2. Unmatched junction bases numbered 15, after V lost 2 bases and J lost 8 bases. This CDR3 spans 18 amino acids. Germline V lookup: CDR1 LGHNA, CDR2 YNFKEQ. CDR3 in amino acids: CASSQPSGSGGAPHEQFF. The CDR3 coding sequence is TGTGCCAGCAGCCAACCTTCGGGGAGCGGGGGGGCTCCCCATGAGCAGTTCTTC.

V usage is TRBV11-2 and J usage is TRBJ2-7; no clear D gene. The CDR3 totals 12 residues. Germline V gene lookup returns CDR1 SGHAT and CDR2 FQNNGV. V was pared by 0 bases and J by 3 bases, with 3 bases between. CDR3: CASSLEGYEQYF. The CDR3 DNA follows: TGTGCCAGCAGCTTAGAGGGCTACGAGCAGTACTTC.

This chain connects TRBV28 to TRBJ2-7, with a possible D match to TRBD1 (5 bases). Trimming pared 11 bases from V and 6 bases from J, leaving 23 bases between. Germline CDR1 is MDHEN and CDR2 is SYDVKM. The CDR3 loop spans 14 amino acids. The CDR3 here is CAAQGGPGWGEQYF. The CDR3 nucleotides read TGTGCCGCCCAGGGTGGTCCAGGGTGGGGCGAGCAGTACTTC.

The chain carries TRBV19 and TRBJ1-6, with 7 positions matching TRBD1. The junction had 7 bases not matched to a gene; V was cut back by 7 bases and J by 7 bases. Germline lookup yields CDR1 LNHDA and CDR2 SQIVND (reference sequence). The CDR3 is 14 amino acids. Here the CDR3 reads CASNTRGPNSPLHF. CDR3 bases: TGTGCCAGTAACACAAGGGGGCCCAATTCACCCCTCCACTTT.

This rearrangement joins TRBV7-9 to TRBJ2-1, with D perhaps TRBD1 or TRBD2 (6 bases each). The CDR3 is 17 residues long. Germline CDR1 and CDR2: SEHNR and FQNEAQ (reference sequence). V was trimmed by 0 bases and J by 7 bases, leaving 19 bases between them. CDR3 in amino acids: CASSLALGTGAGNEQFF. CDR3 nucleotides: TGTGCCAGCAGCTTAGCCCTCGGGACGGGGGCGGGAAATGAGCAGTTCTTC.

The genes are TRBV7-6 and TRBJ2-2, with D possibly TRBD1 on 5 matching bases. CDR3 length: 15 amino acids. Trimming removed 4 bases from V and 4 bases from J, with 13 bases in between. Per germline, CDR1 SGHVS and CDR2 FNYEAQ. For the CDR3, the DNA is TGTGCCAGCAGCTCACTTACAGGCACCACCGGGGAGCTGTTTTTT. Amino acid sequence: CASSSLTGTTGELFF.

The chain uses TRBV6-4 and TRBJ1-1; D remains ambiguous. Germline values: CDR1 MRHNA, CDR2 SNTAGT. This CDR3 is 11 amino acids long. The V end lost 4 bases, the J end lost 6 bases, and 6 bases lay between the germline ends. CDR3 DNA: TGTGCCAGCAGTGTGTCAGCTGAAGCTTTCTTT. Translated, it gives CASSVSAEAFF.

About this clone itself: The conserved phenylalanine or tryptophan is not found at the CDR3 terminus, so this likely reflects a read error. Because the CDR3's place on the DNA is in doubt, the DNA is left out and the CDR3 is given as listed by TCRdb. V is TRBV7-3 and J is TRBJ1-4; TRBD1 is taken as the D call from the table, unchecked against the DNA. The length of the CDR3 is 8 amino acids, counting both ends. In germline, CDR1 is SGHTA, CDR2 FQGTGA. Here the CDR3 reads CASSAASG.

V and J are TRBV4-1 and TRBJ1-5; TRBD1 might be the D (5 bases). This CDR3 has 14 residues. Germline V gene lookup returns CDR1 MGHRA and CDR2 YSYEKL. V was cut by 1 base and J by 5 bases, with 9 bases left in between. The CDR3 DNA reads as TGCGCCAGCAGCCAAGGGGGGGGAGATCAGCCCCAGCATTTT. Translating gives CASSQGGGDQPQHF.

This clone was detected a few times. This rearrangement joins TRBV7-2 to TRBJ1-1; TRBD1 is a possible D gene (5 bases). Trimming removed 3 bases from V and 3 bases from J, with 20 bases in between. The V gene's germline CDR1 is SGHTA and CDR2 FQGNSA. This CDR3 has 17 amino acids. The CDR3 sequence: CASSFRGTWAADTEAFF. In nucleotides, the CDR3 is TGTGCCAGCAGCTTTAGAGGGACTTGGGCGGCGGACACTGAAGCTTTCTTT.

This chain links TRBV30 with TRBJ2-2; 7 bases are shared with TRBD1. The CDR3 totals 13 residues. From germline, CDR1 is GTSNPN and CDR2 SVGIG (reference sequence). J lost 9 bases, V lost 8 bases, and 12 bases had no gene match. CDR3 nucleotides: TGTGCCCGAAAGGACAGGCAATCCAGGGAGCTGTTTTTT. The encoded protein is CARKDRQSRELFF. Using reference TRBV30 and TRBJ2-2 for the parts outside the CDR3, the full variable domain is SQTIHQWPATLVQPVGSPLSLECTVEGTSNPNLYWYRQAAGRGLQLLFYSVGIGQISSEVPQNLSASRPQDRQFILSSKKLLLSDSGFYLCARKDRQSRELFFGEGSRLTVL.

The chain links TRBV19 to TRBJ2-3, with D tentatively TRBD2 (6 bases). The length of the CDR3 is 14 residues. Trimming pared 3 bases from V and 6 bases from J, leaving 13 bases between. Germline V CDR1 and CDR2: LNHDA, SQIVND (reference sequence). CDR3 sequence reads: CASSMVAASDTQYF. DNA of the CDR3: TGTGCCAGTAGTATGGTAGCGGCAAGTGATACGCAGTATTTT.

This chain uses TRBV29-1 with TRBJ1-2; possible D gene TRBD1, 5 bases. Germline-derived CDR1 and CDR2 are SQVTM and ANQGSEA. This CDR3 comprises 14 residues. The V end lost 3 bases, the J end lost 0 bases, and 11 bases lay between the germline ends. For the CDR3, the DNA is TGCAGCGTTGATCAAGGGACCGCTAACTATGGCTACACCTTC. Translated, it gives CSVDQGTANYGYTF.

The chain joins TRBV19 to TRBJ2-5, with TRBD2 matching 8 bases. The J call may be wrong; the DNA end is better matched by TRBJ2-7. The CDR3 contains 15 residues. Germline assignment: CDR1 LNHDA and CDR2 SQIVND (reference sequence). CDR3 in DNA: TGTGCCAGTAGTGCCCAACTAGCGGCGGGCTACGAGCAGTACTTC. Its protein product is CASSAQLAAGYEQYF.

The chain joins TRBV30 to TRBJ2-5; 9 bases are a match to TRBD1. The V segment lost 1 base and the J segment 5 bases; nucleotides outside the gene matches: 14. Germline CDR1 and CDR2: GTSNPN and SVGIG (reference sequence). The CDR3 is made up of 17 amino acids. CDR3 in DNA: TGTGCCTGGAGTGGAAACCGCGGACAGGGGAGAGGGGAGACCCAGTACTTC. Translated: CAWSGNRGQGRGETQYF.

The CDR3 is CASSLDAGETQYF. The CDR3 region has the DNA TGTGCCAGCAGCTTGGACGCGGGGGAGACCCAGTACTTC. The V gene is TRBV5-4, the J gene TRBJ2-5; D is perhaps TRBD2 (6 bases). Between the trimmed V and J ends, which lost 0 bases and 5 bases, there was a span of 8 bases. Per germline, CDR1 SGHNT and CDR2 YYREEE (reference sequence). This CDR3 region has 13 residues.

This chain uses TRBV5-1 with TRBJ1-2; 10 nucleotides align to TRBD1. The CDR3 consists of 15 residues. V shed 4 bases, J shed 4 bases, and the junction held 7 bases outside the gene matches. CDR1 SGHRS and CDR2 YFSETQ come from the germline V gene. The DNA of the CDR3 is TGCGCCAGCAGCCCACCGGGACAGGGGACCTATGGCTACACCTTC. This translates into CASSPPGQGTYGYTF.

This clone was recorded a few times. The rearrangement joins TRBV4-2 to TRBJ2-2; D ambiguous. The CDR3 covers 13 residues. CDR1 LGHNA and CDR2 YNFKEQ come from the germline V gene. V dropped 1 base and J dropped 7 bases, with 7 bases sitting between them. Here the CDR3 reads CASSQVGHGELFF. For the CDR3, the DNA is TGTGCCAGCAGCCAAGTGGGTCACGGGGAGCTGTTTTTT.

The CDR3 DNA reads TGTGCCAGCCGGGGCGGGATCTCCTACAATGAGCAGTTCTTC. Protein sequence: CASRGGISYNEQFF. J is TRBJ2-1 and V is TRBV11-1, with D possibly matching TRBD2 (6 bases). The length of the CDR3 is 14 residues. Germline V gene data show CDR1 as SGHAT and CDR2 as FQDESV (reference sequence). Trimming cost V 8 bases and J 0 bases, with 11 bases left between them.

This chain links TRBV15 with TRBJ2-3, with 12 bases that match TRBD2. The CDR3 covers 18 residues. The V gene's germline CDR1 is LNHNV and CDR2 YYDKDF (reference sequence). Trimming cost V 0 bases and J 1 base; bases outside gene matches: 5. The CDR3 bases are TGTGCCACCAGCAGAGAACTAGCGGGAGGCTATGGCACAGATACGCAGTATTTT. It yields the protein CATSRELAGGYGTDTQYF.

The chain joins TRBV29-1 to TRBJ2-1; unclear D gene. Trimming removed 7 bases from V and 1 base from J, with 5 bases in between. Per germline, CDR1 SQVTM and CDR2 ANQGSEA. The CDR3 covers 11 residues. CDR3 amino acids: CSGRSYNEQFF. CDR3 sequence (DNA): TGCAGCGGACGATCCTACAATGAGCAGTTCTTC.

The rearrangement uses TRBV5-1 and TRBJ2-1, with 10 bases aligning to TRBD2. Trimming removed 1 base from V and 4 bases from J; junction bases left unmatched: 2. From germline, CDR1 is SGHRS and CDR2 YFSETQ. The CDR3 runs 15 residues. In nucleotides, the CDR3 is TGCGCCAGCAGCTTGACTAGCGGGATTTACAATGAGCAGTTCTTC. Protein: CASSLTSGIYNEQFF.

The chain employs TRBV23-1 and TRBJ2-1, with 7 bases fitting TRBD1. TRBV23-1 is given ORF status, its function remaining uncertain. The CDR3 length is 19 residues. Germline trimming cut 1 base from V and 6 bases from J; bases unmatched to any gene: 18. CDR3: CASSQCYAQGESRSNEQFF. CDR3 in DNA: TGCGCCAGCAGTCAATGTTACGCGCAGGGGGAGTCTAGGAGCAATGAGCAGTTCTTC.

This clone was counted a single time. V gene TRBV7-2 combines with J gene TRBJ1-2, with D perhaps matching TRBD1 (5 bases). The CDR3 contains 11 residues. Per germline, CDR1 SGHTA and CDR2 FQGNSA. The V gene lost 5 bases and the J gene lost 4 bases, with 5 bases spanning the gap. Here the CDR3 DNA reads TGTGCCAGCAGCCAGGGCTATGGCTACACCTTC. It yields the protein CASSQGYGYTF.